Listed below are T cell receptor beta chains from one sample, sequenced in a study of spatial heterogeneity in lung cancer. Each CDR3 protein gets one entry after TCRdb re-called the 5' RACE reads with MiXCR. This table holds about 45,000 distinct CDR3 sequences, under 7.5% found once. The specimen was PBMCs, collected at surgery. Every receptor here comes from a female donor with early-stage non-small cell lung cancer. Each CDR3 is given with its conserved first and last residue. Fields, in order: clone size, J gene, V gene, D gene, CDR3 DNA, CDR3 protein. The D gene is left open where the match is weak. Only part of the rows carry a size: once, few, many, or a class if the clone is expanded.

many TRBJ1-5 TRBV5-1 - TGCGCCAGCAGCCCGACTGGACTGGGCAATCAGCCCCAGCATTTT CASSPTGLGNQPQHF
many TRBJ2-3 TRBV29-1 - TGCAGCGTTGAAGAATTCGGTAGGGGAGTCACAGATACGCAGTATTTT CSVEEFGRGVTDTQYF
many TRBJ2-2 TRBV7-7 TRBD2 TGTGCCAGCAGCCCCAGCGGGGGGGCCGCCGGGGAGCTGTTTTTT CASSPSGGAAGELFF
many TRBJ1-1 TRBV3-1 TRBD1 TGTGCCAGCAGCCAAGGGACAGGGGGCACGGGAGAAGCTTTCTTT CASSQGTGGTGEAFF
many TRBJ2-2 TRBV5-1 TRBD2 TGCGCCAGCCACCCTTACGCTAGCGGGGTCCCAACACCGAGGACCGGGGAGCTGTTTTTT CASHPYASGVPTPRTGELFF
- TRBJ1-1 TRBV5-1 TRBD1 TGCGCCAGCAGCTCGGGACAGGTTCGGACTGAAGCTTTCTTT CASSSGQVRTEAFF
many TRBJ2-7 TRBV27 - TGTGCCAGCAGTTTCTCGGCAGGGGGGACCCCCTACGAGCAGTACTTC CASSFSAGGTPYEQYF
many TRBJ2-3 TRBV20-1 TRBD2 TGCAGTGCTACGGCTAGCGGGGGCCTCACAGATACGCAGTATTTT CSATASGGLTDTQYF
many TRBJ2-3 TRBV4-1 - TGCGCCAGCAGCCAAGCCGGGACACACTCTCCCACAGATACGCAGTATTTT CASSQAGTHSPTDTQYF
- TRBJ2-1 TRBV7-2 TRBD1 TGTGCCAGCAGCTTTCTGGACAGGGGACGTCTGGCCGGCAATGAGCAGTTCTTC CASSFLDRGRLAGNEQFF
- TRBJ1-1 TRBV29-1 - TGCAGCGTTGCCAGTATGGACGACAACACTGAAGCTTTCTTT CSVASMDDNTEAFF
many TRBJ2-3 TRBV14 - TGTGCCAGCAGCCCCTGGCGTCAGGGGACTACGCAGTATTTT CASSPWRQGTTQYF
- TRBJ2-3 TRBV20-1 - TGCAGTGCCCACAGCGGTGGCCCAGATACGCAGTATTTT CSAHSGGPDTQYF
- TRBJ1-3 TRBV6-1 - TGTGCCAGCAGCGATACAGGGTACCGAAACACCATATATTTT CASSDTGYRNTIYF
many TRBJ2-3 TRBV24-1 TRBD1 TGTGCCACCAGTGATGCCCGGACAGGGAGCACAGATACGCAGTATTTT CATSDARTGSTDTQYF
- TRBJ2-6 TRBV3-1 - TGTGCCAGCAGCCAAGGAAGGGGTGGGGCCAACGTCCTGACTTTC CASSQGRGGANVLTF
few TRBJ2-1 TRBV11-2 TRBD2 TGTGCCAGCAGCCCTCAAGCGGGGGTTAACAATGAGCAGTTCTTC CASSPQAGVNNEQFF
many TRBJ2-5 TRBV12-3/TRBV12-4 - TGTGCCAGCAGAGATCAAGAGACCCAGTACTTC CASRDQETQYF
many TRBJ1-4 TRBV4-1 - TGCGCCAGCAGCCAAGAAACGGTCCTCGGGCCTAATGAAAAACTGTTTTTT CASSQETVLGPNEKLFF
many TRBJ2-2 TRBV12-3/TRBV12-4 - TGTGCCAGCAGTCTCCTCAGGGTCTCCTCCGGGGAGCTGTTTTTT CASSLLRVSSGELFF
many TRBJ1-2 TRBV2 TRBD1 TGTGCCAGCAGTCGGGACAGCTATGGCTACACCTTC CASSRDSYGYTF
many TRBJ2-4 TRBV12-3/TRBV12-4 - TGTGCCAGCAGTTTAGAGCTAGCCAAAAACATTCAGTACTTC CASSLELAKNIQYF
many TRBJ2-5 TRBV25-1 TRBD1 TGTGCCAGCAGCTCCCCTGGGACAGGGGAAGAGACCCAGTACTTC CASSSPGTGEETQYF
many TRBJ2-3 TRBV20-1 - TGCAGTGCTCCCCCGGGGACGGAAGGCGGAGATACGCAGTATTTT CSAPPGTEGGDTQYF
- TRBJ2-3 TRBV9 TRBD2 TGTGTCAGCAGCGCGATAGCGGGGGGCTCCTCCCGTACGCAGTATTTT CVSSAIAGGSSRTQYF
many TRBJ2-5 TRBV7-9 - TGTGCCAGCAGCTTAATCGACTTGGGGACCCAGTACTTC CASSLIDLGTQYF
many TRBJ1-2 TRBV30 - TGTGCCTGGGGTCTGGGGAGTTATGGCTACACCTTC CAWGLGSYGYTF
- TRBJ1-2 TRBV20-1 - TGCAGTGTACGGAGGGCAGGGATAGGCTACACCTTC CSVRRAGIGYTF
many TRBJ2-1 TRBV4-3 TRBD2 TGCGCCAGCAGCCAGACTCTAGCGGGGGCCTACAATGAGCAGTTCTTC CASSQTLAGAYNEQFF
many TRBJ2-2 TRBV3-1 - TGTGCCAGCAGCCAAGATAGGGGGATGACCGGGGAGCTGTTTTTT CASSQDRGMTGELFF
- TRBJ2-7 TRBV5-1 - TGCGCCAGCAGCTTGGAAGGGGGAGGATCCCTCTACGAGCAGTACTTC CASSLEGGGSLYEQYF
many TRBJ2-3 TRBV11-2 - TGTGCCAGCCTACTTAGCGGTGGGGATACGCAGTATTTT CASLLSGGDTQYF
few TRBJ2-2 TRBV5-1 - TGCGCCAGCAGCTTGAGGCCTCCAGGAACCGGGGAGCTGTTTTTT CASSLRPPGTGELFF
- TRBJ2-3 TRBV5-1 TRBD2 TGCGCCAGCAGCTTGACTAGCGGGGGGGTTAGCACAGATACGCAGTATTTT CASSLTSGGVSTDTQYF
few TRBJ1-1 TRBV3-1 - TGTGCCAGCAGCCCCTATCAGGGGTTGAACACTGAAGCTTTCTTT CASSPYQGLNTEAFF
few TRBJ1-2 TRBV27 TRBD1 TGTGCCAGCAGTACCCGCCGGGACAGGGGAGCTTATGGCTACACCTTC CASSTRRDRGAYGYTF
many TRBJ2-2 TRBV5-4 - TGTGCCAGCAGCCGAAACCGACAGGATCCCGGGGAGCTGTTTTTT CASSRNRQDPGELFF
- TRBJ1-1 TRBV9 - TGTGCCAGCAGCGATACGGGGACAATGAGCCTGAACACTGAAGCTTTCTTT CASSDTGTMSLNTEAFF
- TRBJ1-5 TRBV28 - TGTGCCAGCAGTTCCGGCCGGCGGGGACGCAATCAGCCCCAGCATTTT CASSSGRRGRNQPQHF
many TRBJ2-1 TRBV12-3/TRBV12-4 TRBD2 TGTGCCAGCAGGCGGACTAGCCCCTACAATGAGCAGTTCTTC CASRRTSPYNEQFF
many TRBJ2-7 TRBV27 TRBD1 TGTGCCAGCAGTTTAGACAGGGTTGGCGAGCAGTACTTC CASSLDRVGEQYF
many TRBJ2-7 TRBV7-9 - TGTGCCAGCAGCTTGGACTTATTGTGGCAGTACTTC CASSLDLLWQYF
- TRBJ2-3 TRBV3-1 - TGTGCCAGCAGCCAAGTCCCGACGCGGTCCTCTTCAGATACGCAGTATTTT CASSQVPTRSSSDTQYF
few TRBJ1-6 TRBV6-5 - TGTGCCAGCAGGGAGGGGGGGGCAGGTAATTCACCCCTCCACTTT CASREGGAGNSPLHF
few TRBJ1-6 TRBV5-6 - TGTGCCAGCAGCTTGTCGGGGGTCTCACCCCTCCACTTT CASSLSGVSPLHF
- TRBJ1-2 TRBV5-5 TRBD1 TGTGCCAGCAGCTTAACGACAGGGCCCCAGAACTATGGCTACACCTTC CASSLTTGPQNYGYTF
many TRBJ2-5 TRBV7-2 - TGTGCCAGCAGCTTAGGGACGATTGGGGGGACCCAGTACTTC CASSLGTIGGTQYF
- TRBJ1-5 TRBV7-2 - TGTGCCAGCAGCTTCAAGGGTAATCAGCCCCAGCATTTT CASSFKGNQPQHF
few TRBJ1-2 TRBV12-3/TRBV12-4 - TGTGCCAGCAGCCGCGGCGGGGACGGGGACTATGGCTACACCTTC CASSRGGDGDYGYTF
- TRBJ2-4 TRBV11-1 - TGTGCCAGCAGCTCACGACAACTAGCCAAAAACATTCAGTACTTC CASSSRQLAKNIQYF
- TRBJ2-5 TRBV7-7 - TGTGCCAGCTCGGAGGGTTTCCAAGAGACCCAGTACTTC CASSEGFQETQYF
many TRBJ2-1 TRBV6-5 TRBD1 TGTGCCAGCAGTCCCAGGGGGCGAGAGCAGTTCTTC CASSPRGREQFF
few TRBJ1-1 TRBV5-4 TRBD1 TGTGCCAGCAGCGGCAGGACAGGCGGCGCCATGAACACTGAAGCTTTCTTT CASSGRTGGAMNTEAFF
- TRBJ1-1 TRBV5-6 - TGTGCCACCCGACCCGGACAGATGAACACTGAAGCTTTCTTT CATRPGQMNTEAFF
many TRBJ2-3 TRBV10-1 - TGCGCCAGCAGTGATTCGGGCGAGTTTGAGCAGTATTTT CASSDSGEFEQYF
many TRBJ2-3 TRBV24-1 TRBD2 TGTGCCACCAGTGATTTCCCAAGACGGGGGGATACGGAAGATACGCAGTATTTT CATSDFPRRGDTEDTQYF
many TRBJ2-3 TRBV28 - TGTGCCAGCAGTTTACGGCGGGAAGATACGCAGTATTTT CASSLRREDTQYF
few TRBJ1-2 TRBV6-5 - TGTGCCTCCCGGGAGGTTCGGTCACGTGGCTACACCTTC CASREVRSRGYTF
few TRBJ2-2 TRBV5-1 - TGCGCCAGCAGCTTAAGCCCACAGGGAACGAGCACCGGCGAGCTGTTTTTT CASSLSPQGTSTGELFF